The next 17 T cell receptor beta chains were all read from a single sample in a study of blood T cell repertoires in COVID-19. Sequencing was performed with immunoSEQ multiplex PCR; in TCRdb, only in-frame clones are kept and a portion is missing. The sample carries about 200,000 clones, around 76% recorded once. Source material: peripheral blood. The receptor source for this set is a woman aged 55 to 70 with COVID-19, enrolled during active disease.

V gene TRBV5-6 combines with J gene TRBJ1-1, with D uncertain. The CDR3 is 15 residues long. Per the germline V gene, CDR1 is SGHDT and CDR2 is YYEEEE. Trimming stripped 3 bases from V and 7 bases from J, with 19 bases between. Here the CDR3 reads CASSSQGRQVVEAFF. CDR3 nucleotides: TGTGCCAGCAGCTCCCAAGGAAGGCAGGTTGTTGAAGCTTTCTTT.

This sequence joins TRBV5-1 and TRBJ1-5, with a possible D match to TRBD1 (5 bases). CDR1 and CDR2 from the germline V gene are SGHRS and YFSETQ. The CDR3 extends over 15 amino acids. V was trimmed by 3 bases and J by 0 bases, leaving 10 bases between them. CDR3 nucleotides: TGCGCCAGCAGCTACGGGACTGATAGCAATCAGCCCCAGCATTTT. It yields the protein CASSYGTDSNQPQHF.

The chain couples TRBV18 to TRBJ2-2; 9 bases are a match to TRBD1. V shed 4 bases, J shed 4 bases, and the junction held 10 bases outside the gene matches. Germline-derived CDR1 and CDR2 are KGHSH and LQKENI. CDR3 length equals 17 residues. In nucleotides, the CDR3 is TGTGCCAGCTCACTGCAACAGGGGGCGTCTGGCACCGGGGAGCTGTTTTTT. Translated: CASSLQQGASGTGELFF.

The chain links TRBV19 to TRBJ2-3, with D possibly matching TRBD2 (5 bases). Germline V gives CDR1 LNHDA, CDR2 SQIVND (reference sequence). The length of the CDR3 is 15 residues. Trimming removed 5 bases at V and 1 base at J, with 13 bases between. CDR3 amino acids: CASSRIGGGTDTQYF. The CDR3 nucleotides read TGTGCCAGTAGTCGCATAGGAGGAGGCACAGATACGCAGTATTTT.

J is TRBJ2-7 and V is TRBV19; D not resolved. This CDR3 has 13 residues. V was cut by 1 base and J by 5 bases, with 9 bases left in between. The germline V gene has CDR1 LNHDA and CDR2 SQIVND (reference sequence). This CDR3 is CASSIGNSNEQYF. CDR3 nucleotide sequence: TGTGCCAGTAGTATAGGTAATAGCAACGAGCAGTACTTC.

This chain joins TRBV7-2 and TRBJ2-7, with TRBD1 matching 9 bases. The ends lost 6 bases at V and 2 bases at J; junction bases unmatched: 8. CDR1 and CDR2 from the germline V gene are SGHTA and FQGNSA. This CDR3 is built from 15 residues. CDR3 residues: CASRSGTGITYEQYF. DNA of the CDR3: TGTGCCAGCAGGTCCGGGACAGGGATAACCTACGAGCAGTACTTC. Combining the CDR3 with reference TRBV7-2 and TRBJ2-7 gives the whole variable domain GAGVSQSPSNKVTEKGKDVELRCDPISGHTALYWYRQSLGQGLEFLIYFQGNSAPDKSGLPSDRFSAERTGGSVSTLTIQRTQQEDSAVYLCASRSGTGITYEQYFGPGTRLTVT.

The rearrangement joins TRBV5-1 to TRBJ2-1; D is possibly TRBD2 (5 bases). CDR1 is SGHRS and CDR2 is YFSETQ in the germline V gene. V shed 4 bases and J shed 3 bases, with 8 bases lying between them. The CDR3 extends over 13 amino acids. The DNA for the CDR3 is TGCGCCAGCAGCGTGGGGAGCTACAATGAGCAGTTCTTC. Translated: CASSVGSYNEQFF. Looking up the rest from reference TRBV5-1 and TRBJ2-1 gives the full variable domain: KAGVTQTPRYLIKTRGQQVTLSCSPISGHRSVSWYQQTPGQGLQFLFEYFSETQRNKGNFPGRFSGRQFSNSRSEMNVSTLELGDSALYLCASSVGSYNEQFFGPGTRLTVL.

This rearrangement joins TRBV7-9 to TRBJ1-4; 9 nucleotides match TRBD1. This CDR3 has 16 amino acids. CDR1 is SEHNR, CDR2 FQNEAQ, per germline (reference sequence). The V and J ends lost 5 bases and 6 bases, in that order; junction bases with no gene match: 10. CDR3 nucleotides: TGTGCCAGCAGCCCAATGAAGGGACAGGGTGATGAAAAACTGTTTTTT. This codes for CASSPMKGQGDEKLFF.

V is TRBV28 and J is TRBJ1-5, with 11 bases fitting TRBD1. The CDR3 contains 15 residues. Trimming at V came to 10 bases and at J to 2 bases, leaving 7 bases not matched to a gene. CDR1 and CDR2 (germline): MDHEN, SYDVKM. The CDR3 DNA sequence: TGTGCCATCAGGACAGGGGGCAGTGGCAATCAGCCCCAGCATTTT. It encodes CAIRTGGSGNQPQHF. The complete variable domain, with remaining parts taken from reference TRBV28 and TRBJ1-5, reads DVKVTQSSRYLVKRTGEKVFLECVQDMDHENMFWYRQDPGLGLRLIYFSYDVKMKEKGDIPEGYSVSREKKERFSLILESASTNQTSMYLCAIRTGGSGNQPQHFGDGTRLSIL.

The chain uses TRBV28 and TRBJ2-2; weak D call: TRBD2 (6 bases). CDR1 and CDR2 (germline): MDHEN, SYDVKM. Trimming shortened V by 7 bases and J by 5 bases, and 17 bases separated the two germline ends. The CDR3 runs to 15 residues. In DNA, the CDR3 is TGTGCCAGCACGTCAACGGGGAGGCGGACCGGGGAGCTGTTTTTT. Protein sequence: CASTSTGRRTGELFF. Variable domain in full (rest from reference TRBV28 and TRBJ2-2): DVKVTQSSRYLVKRTGEKVFLECVQDMDHENMFWYRQDPGLGLRLIYFSYDVKMKEKGDIPEGYSVSREKKERFSLILESASTNQTSMYLCASTSTGRRTGELFFGEGSRLTVL.

In its sample, this clone was seen once. CDR3 sequence reads: CASSPTGQGIQNIQYF. CDR3 sequence (DNA): TGTGCCAGCTCACCCACAGGTCAGGGGATCCAAAACATTCAGTACTTC. The chain links TRBV18 to TRBJ2-4, with D possibly being TRBD1 (6 bases). From germline, CDR1 is KGHSH and CDR2 LQKENI. CDR3 length: 16 residues. V dropped 3 bases and J dropped 5 bases, with 17 bases sitting between them.

The rearrangement joins TRBV7-8 to TRBJ2-6; D perhaps matches TRBD2 (6 bases). The CDR3 consists of 18 residues. Germline loops: CDR1 SGHVS, CDR2 FQNEAQ. Trimming took 7 bases from V and 0 from J, leaving 19 bases between them. The CDR3 sequence: CASTKGRFPYSGANVLTF. CDR3 in DNA: TGTGCCAGCACGAAGGGGAGGTTTCCCTACTCTGGGGCCAACGTCCTGACTTTC.

The J gene is TRBJ2-2, the V gene TRBV11-2; 9 nucleotides align to TRBD1. Germline CDR1 is SGHAT and CDR2 is FQNNGV. The CDR3 loop spans 15 amino acids. Trimming took 5 bases from V and 8 from J; bases not matched to a gene: 9. CDR3 sequence: CASSLEGQGAGELFF. CDR3 sequence (DNA): TGTGCCAGCAGCCTTGAGGGACAGGGAGCGGGGGAGCTGTTTTTT. Full variable domain (rest looked up from reference TRBV11-2 and TRBJ2-2): EAGVAQSPRYKIIEKRQSVAFWCNPISGHATLYWYQQILGQGPKLLIQFQNNGVVDDSQLPKDRFSAERLKGVDSTLKIQPAKLEDSAVYLCASSLEGQGAGELFFGEGSRLTVL.

The rearrangement links TRBV30 to TRBJ2-1; TRBD1 might be the D (6 bases). V dropped 2 bases and J dropped 9 bases, with 11 bases sitting between them. This CDR3 has 12 amino acids. CDR1 GTSNPN and CDR2 SVGIG come from the germline V gene (reference sequence). The CDR3 nucleotides are TGTGCCTGGAGTACAGGGCTCTTTGAGCAGTTCTTC. Translating it yields CAWSTGLFEQFF.

This clone has a count of ten or more. The chain uses TRBV7-2 and TRBJ1-2; 9 nucleotides match TRBD1. The CDR3 is 15 residues long. V dropped 1 base and J dropped 3; count of bases not matched to a gene: 3. Germline CDR1 reads SGHTA; CDR2 reads FQGNSA. CDR3: CASSLVDRGDYGYTF. As DNA, the CDR3 is TGTGCCAGCAGCTTAGTCGACAGGGGGGACTATGGCTACACCTTC.

This clone showed up just a few times. This chain joins TRBV30 and TRBJ1-3, with D uncertain. Trimming cost V 2 bases and J 2 bases, with 10 bases left between them. The CDR3 contains 14 residues. Germline loops: CDR1 GTSNPN, CDR2 SVGIG (reference sequence). CDR3 sequence (DNA): TGTGCCTGGAGTAAGAAGCGCGCTGGAAACACCATATATTTT. This encodes CAWSKKRAGNTIYF.

The chain employs TRBV11-3 and TRBJ2-3, with D unclear. CDR3 length: 14 amino acids. Trimming took off 8 bases at V and 1 base at J, with 13 bases between the two ends. Germline V gene data show CDR1 as SGHNT and CDR2 as YENEEA. The CDR3 bases are TGTGCCAGCTCTCTTGGGCGTGGCACAGATACGCAGTATTTT. Its protein product is CASSLGRGTDTQYF.